The clone carrying this T cell receptor (beta chain) was seen a few times. Its antigen remains unknown. TCRdb analysed the reads with MiXCR anew, one entry per CDR3 protein. Of some 500,000 distinct CDR3 sequences in the sample, roughly a third were seen once. This specimen comes from a study of T cell repertoires in cytomegalovirus infection. Turning to the study itself: Newly reported HLA-C-restricted and thoroughly characterized HLA-B-restricted CMV epitopes were employed. Shared public TCR beta signatures pointed to both CMV infection and a matching HLA type. General study points: Clonotype analysis showed dominance of the ex vivo response by HLA-C-restricted CMV-specific TCR beta clonotypes.

The V gene's germline CDR1 is MNHEY and CDR2 SVGEGT. The trim removed 5 bases at V and 2 bases at J, leaving 9 bases unmatched. The CDR3 spans 18 residues. This specimen was cultured PBMCs, taken from culture after CMV antigen stimulation. The source is a human donor in good health (CMV status not recorded). Some clones in this sample may be carry-over from other donors' samples. V gene TRBV6-2 or TRBV6-3 combines with J gene TRBJ2-4; 13 bases are a match to TRBD2. CDR3 nucleotides: TGTGCCAGCAGTCCCCGACTAGCGGGAGGAATAACCAAAAACATTCAGTACTTC. It codes for CASSPRLAGGITKNIQYF.